The TCR beta chain under discussion was sequenced for a study of cytomegalovirus exposure and HLA in healthy donors. Method: immunoSEQ multiplex PCR; TCRdb's copy keeps in-frame clones and lacks some. The data contain approximately 270,000 clones, just over 85% of them seen just once; the ten biggest clones take up 0.9% to 1.1%. The CDR3 is 15 amino acids. Trimming took 7 bases from V and 7 from J, leaving 22 bases between them. CDR1 is MDHEN and CDR2 is SYDVKM in the germline V gene. The sample taken for sequencing was PBMCs. The TCR sequence derives from a young woman in good health and CMV-seronegative. The chain links TRBV28 to TRBJ1-2, with TRBD1 as a possible D gene (5 bases). The CDR3 spells CASNLGQGSVAGYTF. CDR3 DNA: TGTGCCAGCAACCTAGGGCAGGGCTCAGTGGCTGGCTACACCTTC.